This T cell receptor beta chain was recovered during a study of Tregs in tolerant kidney transplant recipients. Findings and caveats of the study: The most relevant donor-specific Treg TCRbeta repertoire apparently came from expansion with activated donor B cells. No direct test of biological reproducibility was done here. Validation in larger populations is needed because few patients were studied.

Here immunoSEQ multiplex PCR was the method, and the copy in TCRdb shows in-frame clones only, minus some. This sample contains 50,000 to 65,000 clones. Thawed PBMCs were FACS-sorted into unstimulated CD4+CD25+CD127- regulatory T cells, CD4+CD25- non-regulatory cells, CD4 and CD8 cells. Concerning this clone: Its antigen is as yet unknown. The read terminates 3 residues before the CDR3 end, so the remaining end is supplied by the germline J gene.

Germline trimming cut 6 bases from V and 2 bases from J; bases unmatched to any gene: 8. The CDR3 totals 16 residues. CDR1 and CDR2 (germline): SNHLY, FYNNEI. The chain carries TRBV2 and TRBJ1-5; TRBD1 matches at 9 bases. This specimen was CD4+ T cells from blood, taken before the transplant. The sequence derives from a human donor who received a combined kidney and bone marrow transplant. The CDR3 loop reads CASRPHRGPGNQPQHF. The covered CDR3 bases are TGTGCCAGCAGACCCCACAGGGGGCCGGGCAATCAGCCC.